The clone carrying this T cell receptor (beta chain) was counted once. The data belong to a study of blood T cell repertoires in COVID-19. About the research overall: The samples span acute and convalescent COVID-19 from the United States, Italy and Spain. From T cells, B-cell-depleted T cells, or PBMCs came the material, which was cDNA or gDNA.

Clinical history as reported by participants underpinned cohort assignment. Study processing details: Counts of nucleated cells, estimated from reference gene primer amplification, were obtained. TCRdb keeps only in-frame clones here, not all; method: immunoSEQ multiplex PCR. For V, J and clone size, that table is used; D and trimming come from the DNA. The table has hundreds of thousands of clones, about 85% seen once. The V segment lost 0 bases and the J segment 5 bases; nucleotides outside the gene matches: 16. Germline CDR1 and CDR2: SGHRS and YFSETQ. This CDR3 spans 19 amino acids. Sequenced: PBMCs or T cells enriched from blood (not recorded which). The chain couples TRBV5-1 to TRBJ2-3; 9 bases are shared with TRBD2. This receptor was obtained from a woman in her 30s who had been exposed to COVID-19. The CDR3 DNA reads as TGCGCCAGCAGCTTGGCCCTCGCGATAGCGGGAGAGGGGGGAGATACGCAGTATTTT. As protein: CASSLALAIAGEGGDTQYF.